This TCR beta chain was captured by sequencing in a study of OX40 agonist ivuxolimab in advanced cancers. The wider study: Partial responses were seen in three patients, one with hepatocellular carcinoma and two with cutaneous melanoma.

The data were produced by immunoSEQ multiplex PCR, yet TCRdb's version contains in-frame clones alone and is incomplete. The table has fewer than 3,000 clones, about 72% seen once. This sample comprised CD4+ or CD8+ T cells sorted from blood, obtained in a trial of the OX40 agonist ivuxolimab. This TCR came from an adult with an advanced solid tumor such as melanoma, head and neck, liver or kidney cancer.

This CDR3 is CAIDDSYNEQFF. The DNA for the CDR3 is TGTGCCATCGACGACTCCTACAATGAGCAGTTCTTC. The genes are TRBV2 and TRBJ2-1; no clear D. V was trimmed by 10 bases and J by 0 bases, leaving 7 bases between them. CDR3 length: 12 amino acids. CDR1 is SNHLY, CDR2 FYNNEI, per germline.